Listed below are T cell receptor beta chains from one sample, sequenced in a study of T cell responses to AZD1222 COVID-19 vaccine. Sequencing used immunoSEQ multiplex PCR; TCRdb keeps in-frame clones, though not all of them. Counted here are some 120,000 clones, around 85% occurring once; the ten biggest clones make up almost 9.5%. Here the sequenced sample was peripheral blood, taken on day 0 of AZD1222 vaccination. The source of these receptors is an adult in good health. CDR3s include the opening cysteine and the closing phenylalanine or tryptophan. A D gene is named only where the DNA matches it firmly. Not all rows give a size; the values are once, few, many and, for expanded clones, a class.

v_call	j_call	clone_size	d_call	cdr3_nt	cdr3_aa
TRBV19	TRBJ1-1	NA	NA	TGTGCCAGTAGTATAGAACCGGACGGGTCAAGAACTGAAGCTTTCTTT	CASSIEPDGSRTEAFF
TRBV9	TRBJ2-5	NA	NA	TGTGCCAGCAGCGAAAAACTAGCTGGCCAAGAGACCCAGTACTTC	CASSEKLAGQETQYF
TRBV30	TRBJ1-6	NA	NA	TGTGCCTGGAGTCCTGGAGACGGCCATTCACCCCTCCACTTT	CAWSPGDGHSPLHF
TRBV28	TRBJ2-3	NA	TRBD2	TGTGCCAGCAGTTTCAGCGGGGGGTTCACAGATACGCAGTATTTT	CASSFSGGFTDTQYF
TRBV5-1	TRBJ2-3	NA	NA	TGCGCCAGCAGCTTGGGAGTAGGGGGGGTTCCAGATACGCAGTATTTT	CASSLGVGGVPDTQYF
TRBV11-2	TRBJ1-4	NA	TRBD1	TGTGCCAGCAGTCGGGGACAGTCAACTAATGAAAAACTGTTTTTT	CASSRGQSTNEKLFF
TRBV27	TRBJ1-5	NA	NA	TGTGCCAGCAGTTTATCGATGGGGGGTCATCAGCCCCAGCATTTT	CASSLSMGGHQPQHF
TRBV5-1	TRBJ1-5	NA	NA	TGCGCCAGCAGCTTGAAGGGGGGCAATCAGCCCCAGCATTTT	CASSLKGGNQPQHF
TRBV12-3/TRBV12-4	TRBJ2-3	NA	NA	TGTGCCAGCCTTGGGGGCTATTCAGATACGCAGTATTTT	CASLGGYSDTQYF
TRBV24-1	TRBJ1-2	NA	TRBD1	TGTGCCACCAGTGAGGGGGACAGGGTGAGCGGCTACACCTTC	CATSEGDRVSGYTF
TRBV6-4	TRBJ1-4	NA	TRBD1	TGTGCCCCTTTACCATCAGGGGGTCTTGGTGAAAAACTGTTTTTT	CAPLPSGGLGEKLFF
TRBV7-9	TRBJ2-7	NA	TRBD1	TGTGCCAGCAGCTCCCGGGACAGGGGGCTTTACGAGCAGTACTTC	CASSSRDRGLYEQYF
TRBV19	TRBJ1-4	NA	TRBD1	TGTGCCAGTAGTAAGACCGGGACAGGGGTTTATAATGAAAAACTGTTTTTT	CASSKTGTGVYNEKLFF
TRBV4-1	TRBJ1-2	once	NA	TGCGCCAGCAGCCAAGAACAGGGAGTCGGCTACACCTTC	CASSQEQGVGYTF
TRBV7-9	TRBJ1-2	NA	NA	TGTGCCAGCAGCTTAGGGTGGGAGGAAAATGGCTACACCTTC	CASSLGWEENGYTF
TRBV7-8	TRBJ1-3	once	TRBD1	TGTGCCAGCGAACAGGGGAGCTCTGGAAACACCATATATTTT	CASEQGSSGNTIYF
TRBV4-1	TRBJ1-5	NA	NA	TGCGCCAGCAGCCAAGACACAGGTCTACGTGGCAATCAGCCCCAGCATTTT	CASSQDTGLRGNQPQHF
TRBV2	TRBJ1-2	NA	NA	TGTGCCAGCAGTGTACCCCAGGGAAACTATGGCTACACCTTC	CASSVPQGNYGYTF
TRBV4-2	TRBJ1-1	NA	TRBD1	TGTGCCAGCAGCCAAGAAGACAGGGTCGGCACTGAAGCTTTCTTT	CASSQEDRVGTEAFF
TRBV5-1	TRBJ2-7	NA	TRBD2	TGCGCCAGCAGCTGGGGACTAGCATACGAGCAGTACTTC	CASSWGLAYEQYF
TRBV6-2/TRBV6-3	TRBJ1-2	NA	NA	TGTGCCAGCAGCCCCCCGGGGCGCAACTATGGCTACACCTTC	CASSPPGRNYGYTF
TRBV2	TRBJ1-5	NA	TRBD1	TGTGCCAGCAGGACAGGGGGCTTCCAGCCCCAGCATTTT	CASRTGGFQPQHF
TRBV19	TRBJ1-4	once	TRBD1	TGTGCCAGTAGGGACCCGGGACAGGGCAGTGAAAAACTGTTTTTT	CASRDPGQGSEKLFF
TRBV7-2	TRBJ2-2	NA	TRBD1	TGTGCCAGCAGCTTAGATTCGACAGGGGGCTCCCGGGAGCTGTTTTTT	CASSLDSTGGSRELFF
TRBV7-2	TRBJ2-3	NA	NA	TGTGCCAGCAACACTGGGGGGGGCCTGGGTACGCAGTATTTT	CASNTGGGLGTQYF
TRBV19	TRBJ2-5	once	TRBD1	TGTGCCAGTGGTTACGACAGGGGGCGTGGAGAGACCCAGTACTTC	CASGYDRGRGETQYF
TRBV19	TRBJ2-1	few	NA	TGTGCCAGTAGTATATGGGTAGCGCAGGATGAGCAGTTCTTC	CASSIWVAQDEQFF
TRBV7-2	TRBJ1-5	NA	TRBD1	TGTGCCAGCAGCTTAGCGCTAGGACAGGGAGATCATCAGCCCCAGCATTTT	CASSLALGQGDHQPQHF
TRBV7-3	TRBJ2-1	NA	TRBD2	TGTGCCAGCAGCTTTGATGCGGGAGTCTACAATGAGCAGTTCTTC	CASSFDAGVYNEQFF
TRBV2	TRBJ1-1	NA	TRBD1	TGTGCCAGCAGCCTGGACAGGGCAGGAAACACTGAAGCTTTCTTT	CASSLDRAGNTEAFF
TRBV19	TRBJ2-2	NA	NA	TGTGCAACCTCCCAATCGCCGAACACCGGGGAGCTGTTTTTT	CATSQSPNTGELFF
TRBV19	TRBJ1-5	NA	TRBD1	TGTGCCAGTAAGGGGTGGCAGGGGGACCAGCCCCAGCATTTT	CASKGWQGDQPQHF
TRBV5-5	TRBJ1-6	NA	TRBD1	TGTGCCAGCAGCAAGGGGACAGGGATCTCTACGGCACCCCTCCACTTT	CASSKGTGISTAPLHF
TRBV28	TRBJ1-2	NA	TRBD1	TGTGCCAGCAGTCTCGGCGGAATACAGGGGGAGAGTGATGGCTACACCTTC	CASSLGGIQGESDGYTF
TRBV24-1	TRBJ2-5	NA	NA	TGTGCCACCAGTGAGCAAGAGACCCAGTACTTC	CATSEQETQYF
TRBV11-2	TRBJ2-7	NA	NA	TGTGCCAGCAGCTTAGATCCGTCTACCTACGAGCAGTACTTC	CASSLDPSTYEQYF
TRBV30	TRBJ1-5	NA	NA	TGTGCCTGGAGTGTAGGCGCCAATCAGCCCCAGCATTTT	CAWSVGANQPQHF
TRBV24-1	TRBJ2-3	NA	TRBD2	TGTGCCACCAGTGATCACGGGAGCGGGAACACAGATACGCAGTATTTT	CATSDHGSGNTDTQYF
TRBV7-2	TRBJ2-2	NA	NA	TGTGCCAGCAGCTTACAAGGCACTCCGAACACCGGGGAGCTGTTTTTT	CASSLQGTPNTGELFF
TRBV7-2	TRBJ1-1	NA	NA	TGTGCCAGCAGCTTAGCGCAGACAGGCCGGCCAGCTTTCTTT	CASSLAQTGRPAFF
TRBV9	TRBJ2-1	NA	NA	TGTGCCAGCAGCGTAGACCCCGGGAACAGCCTGTACAATGAGCAGTTCTTC	CASSVDPGNSLYNEQFF
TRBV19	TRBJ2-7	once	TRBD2	TGTGCCAGTAGTACCGGGACTACCATCTACGAGCAGTACTTC	CASSTGTTIYEQYF
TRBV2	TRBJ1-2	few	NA	TGTGCCACCACCGAGGTTTATGGCTACACCTTC	CATTEVYGYTF
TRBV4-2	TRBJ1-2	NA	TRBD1	TGTGCCAGCAGCCAAGGTCTTGCCAGGGGGCGCCCGGACTATGGCTACACCTTC	CASSQGLARGRPDYGYTF
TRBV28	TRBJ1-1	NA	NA	TGTGCCAGCAGTTTCCTCCCCCAGGAGAACACTGAAGCTTTCTTT	CASSFLPQENTEAFF
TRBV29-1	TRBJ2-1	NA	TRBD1	TGCAGCGGTTACAGGGGGTCCTACAATGAGCAGTTCTTC	CSGYRGSYNEQFF
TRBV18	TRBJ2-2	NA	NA	TGTGCCAGCTCCGAGCCGGACCTCACCGGGGAGCTGTTTTTT	CASSEPDLTGELFF
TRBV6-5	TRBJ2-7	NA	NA	TGTGCCAGCAGTACAGGGTTCGAGCAGTACTTC	CASSTGFEQYF
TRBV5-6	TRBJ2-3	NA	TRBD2	TGTGCCAGCAGCTTCGTGACTAGCGGGAGGGCCGGAAGAGATACGCAGTATTTT	CASSFVTSGRAGRDTQYF
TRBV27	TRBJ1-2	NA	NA	TGTGCCAGCAGTTCACAGAAAGACTATGGCTACACCTTC	CASSSQKDYGYTF
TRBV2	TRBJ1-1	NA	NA	TGTGCCAGCAGCGACATCCGTGCTCCGAACACTGAAGCTTTCTTT	CASSDIRAPNTEAFF